A single sample is the source of the 21 T cell receptor beta chains below, sequenced in a study of post-analysis software for immune sequencing data. The study's findings and limits: About five TRBV segments appeared more often in patients than in controls, and TRBV5-6, TRBV5-1 and TRBV20-1 were among these.

cDNA libraries for TCR beta contained unique molecular identifiers. TCRdb processed the PCR reads anew with MiXCR; each CDR3 protein has one entry. The sample has about 820,000 distinct CDR3 sequences, approximately 57% seen once. Antigen specificity for these receptors is unknown. Sequencing was carried out using blood. These receptors were collected from a girl aged 10 to 17 with multiple sclerosis.

The gene calls are TRBV4-2 and TRBJ2-4, with a tentative D call TRBD1 (6 bases). The J call may not be correct, given that the DNA end is closer to TRBJ2-7. Germline V gives CDR1 LGHNA, CDR2 YNFKEQ. CDR3 length equals 16 residues. CDR3 loop: CASSQERDIPPGEQYF. The CDR3 DNA is TGTGCCAGCAGCCAAGAACGGGACATTCCCCCGGGCGAGCAGTACTTC.

The CDR3: CASSSRDISYNEQFF. The CDR3 coding sequence is TGTGCCAGCAGCTCGCGCGACATCTCCTACAATGAGCAGTTCTTC. The rearrangement uses TRBV5-5 and TRBJ2-1, with D unclear. Germline CDR1 SGHKS, CDR2 YYEKEE (reference sequence). V was clipped by 3 bases and J by 0 bases, with 10 bases between them. This CDR3 has 15 amino acids. The variable domain in full, completed from reference TRBV5-5 and TRBJ2-1, reads DAGVTQSPTHLIKTRGQQVTLRCSPISGHKSVSWYQQVLGQGPQFIFQYYEKEERGRGNFPDRFSARQFPNYSSELNVNALLLGDSALYLCASSSRDISYNEQFFGPGTRLTVL.

J is TRBJ2-3 and V is TRBV12-3 or TRBV12-4; D unresolved. The V and J ends lost 5 bases and 8 bases respectively, with 11 bases between them. The CDR3 is made up of 12 amino acids. CDR3 loop: CASSPFFGTQYF. In nucleotides, the CDR3 is TGTGCCAGCAGTCCGTTTTTTGGTACGCAGTATTTT.

This clonotype was found many times. One junction end does not reproduce the germline sequence, and a read error may be involved. The CDR3 DNA reads TGTGCCAGCAGTTTAAAAGGGGAGCAGTACTTC. Translation gives CASSLKGEQYF. The chain is built from TRBV5-1 and TRBJ2-7; D remains unclear. Looked up from germline, CDR1 is SGHRS and CDR2 is YFSETQ. The CDR3 length is 11 residues.

The rearrangement uses TRBV30 and TRBJ1-2; D not resolved. V dropped 4 bases and J dropped 0 bases, with 15 bases sitting between them. The CDR3 runs to 15 residues. Germline V gene sequence: CDR1 GTSNPN, CDR2 SVGIG (reference sequence). The CDR3 DNA is TGTGCCTGGACGCCGGCGTGGGTGTCTAACTATGGCTACACCTTC. Translation: CAWTPAWVSNYGYTF. The complete variable domain, with remaining parts taken from reference TRBV30 and TRBJ1-2, reads SQTIHQWPATLVQPVGSPLSLECTVEGTSNPNLYWYRQAAGRGLQLLFYSVGIGQISSEVPQNLSASRPQDRQFILSSKKLLLSDSGFYLCAWTPAWVSNYGYTFGSGTRLTVV.

Points on this clonotype: A read error may produce the germline difference seen at one junction end. CDR3 sequence (DNA): TGCAGTACTAGGGCCGGGACTAGCGGGTCCTACGAGCAGTACTTC. Translating it yields CSTRAGTSGSYEQYF. J is TRBJ2-7 and V is TRBV20-1, with 12 positions matching TRBD2. This CDR3 is built from 15 residues. From germline, CDR1 is DFQATT and CDR2 SNEGSKA (reference sequence).

This clonotype showed up just a few times. The chain carries TRBV5-1 and TRBJ2-7; no definite D call. In germline, CDR1 is SGHRS, CDR2 YFSETQ. The CDR3 consists of 14 residues. Trimming removed 0 bases at V and 2 bases at J, with 9 bases between. The CDR3 region is CASSLAGRTYEQYF. Written as DNA, the CDR3 is TGCGCCAGCAGCTTGGCCGGCAGAACCTACGAGCAGTACTTC.

This chain uses TRBV3-1 with TRBJ1-4; D not resolved. Germline CDR1 reads LGHDT; CDR2 reads YNNKEL (reference sequence). Trimming cost V 5 bases and J 5 bases, with 18 bases left between them. CDR3 size: 16 residues. The CDR3 here is CASSTRRRGGNEKLFF. CDR3 bases: TGTGCCAGCAGCACCCGACGACGGGGTGGAAATGAAAAACTGTTTTTT.

This clonotype was detected once. The V gene is TRBV25-1, the J gene TRBJ2-7; 8 bases map to TRBD2. Germline CDR1 MGHDK, CDR2 SYGVNS. The V and J ends lost 4 bases and 7 bases, in that order; junction bases with no gene match: 12. This CDR3 contains 15 residues. This CDR3 reads CASSARGGWGNEQYF. The CDR3 DNA follows: TGTGCCAGCAGTGCCCGGGGGGGCTGGGGTAATGAGCAGTACTTC.

V is TRBV7-9 and J is TRBJ2-5, with D tentatively TRBD1 (6 bases). From germline, CDR1 is SEHNR and CDR2 FQNEAQ (reference sequence). The length of the CDR3 is 14 residues. V was trimmed by 5 bases and J by 11 bases, leaving 21 bases between them. The CDR3 bases are TGTGCCAGCAGCGCCGGGCAGGGGCTAAGTGAGCAGTACTTC. Translated, it gives CASSAGQGLSEQYF.

The V gene is TRBV20-1, the J gene TRBJ1-2, with D uncertain. Between the trimmed V and J ends, which lost 1 base and 5 bases, there was a span of 11 bases. The CDR3 totals 13 residues. CDR1 is DFQATT, CDR2 SNEGSKA, per germline (reference sequence). CDR3 loop: CSARGSGRYGYTF. Written as DNA, the CDR3 is TGCAGTGCTAGAGGCAGTGGGAGGTATGGCTACACCTTC.

Points on this clonotype: The conserved closing phenylalanine or tryptophan is absent in this CDR3, likely reflecting a read error. This sequence joins TRBV12-5 and TRBJ1-2; TRBD1 matches 12 bases. V dropped 3 bases and J dropped 0; count of bases not matched to a gene: 5. Germline V lookup: CDR1 LGHNT, CDR2 FRNRAP. The CDR3 is made up of 17 amino acids. CDR3 in DNA: TGTGCTAGTGGTTTACCGGGACAGGGGGCTTCTAACTATGGCTACACCCTC. Encoded protein: CASGLPGQGASNYGYTL.

This chain connects TRBV7-2 to TRBJ2-7; 7 bases are shared with TRBD2. The CDR3 extends over 16 amino acids. Looked up from germline, CDR1 is SGHTA and CDR2 is FQGNSA. J gave up 0 bases and V 3 bases, and 8 bases lay outside the gene matches. The chain's CDR3 is CASSFRRGEDSYEQYF. The CDR3, as DNA: TGTGCCAGCAGCTTCCGCCGGGGGGAGGACTCCTACGAGCAGTACTTC.

The chain combines TRBV6-1 with TRBJ2-2, with a tentative D call TRBD1 (6 bases). This CDR3 comprises 17 residues. CDR1 MNHNS and CDR2 SASEGT come from the germline V gene. V was shortened by 5 bases and J by 6 bases, with 22 bases between the two germline ends. The CDR3 reads CASSKKRGKSSAGELFF. CDR3 bases: TGTGCCAGCAGTAAAAAAAGGGGGAAGAGTTCCGCCGGGGAGCTGTTTTTT.

The chain links TRBV19 to TRBJ2-3; unclear D gene. This CDR3 is built from 15 residues. The germline gives CDR1 LNHDA, CDR2 SQIVND (reference sequence). The V end lost 5 bases, the J end lost 2 bases, and 14 bases lay between the germline ends. The CDR3 spells CASSDRGGPTDTQYF. CDR3 DNA: TGTGCCAGTAGTGATCGCGGCGGACCCACAGATACGCAGTATTTT.

This clonotype was seen more than once but under ten times. This chain uses TRBV20-1 with TRBJ2-7; D remains ambiguous. The CDR3 consists of 13 residues. The V end lost 3 bases, the J end lost 2 bases, and 11 bases lay between the germline ends. CDR1 is DFQATT, CDR2 SNEGSKA, per germline (reference sequence). The CDR3: CSARSFGPYEQYF. The CDR3 DNA follows: TGCAGTGCTAGGTCGTTTGGGCCCTACGAGCAGTACTTC.

The chain employs TRBV6-1 and TRBJ2-4; weak D call: TRBD2 (5 bases). Germline V gene data show CDR1 as MNHNS and CDR2 as SASEGT. The CDR3 has 15 residues. Trimming took 2 bases from V and 10 from J, leaving 18 bases between them. CDR3 coding DNA: TGTGCCAGCAGTGAAAGTGATGGGATCTGGAGGATTCAGTACTTC. Translating gives CASSESDGIWRIQYF.

A few counts support this clonotype. V and J are TRBV29-1 and TRBJ2-7; a weak D match, TRBD1 (5 bases). The CDR3 spans 14 residues. Trimming took off 6 bases at V and 0 bases at J, with 15 bases between the two ends. CDR1 SQVTM and CDR2 ANQGSEA come from the germline V gene. In DNA, the CDR3 is TGCAGCGTGGTACAGGCGGCGAACTCCTACGAGCAGTACTTC. Protein sequence: CSVVQAANSYEQYF.

This clonotype turned up a few times. This sequence joins TRBV20-1 and TRBJ1-5; 11 bases are shared with TRBD1. J lost 1 base, V lost 6 bases, and 11 bases had no gene match. This CDR3 is built from 17 residues. Germline lookup yields CDR1 DFQATT and CDR2 SNEGSKA (reference sequence). As DNA, the CDR3 is TGCAGTGCCAAGGGACAGGGGGAATTGTGGAGCAATCAGCCCCAGCATTTT. It codes for CSAKGQGELWSNQPQHF.

The chain uses TRBV5-1 and TRBJ2-3; TRBD2 matches 11 bases. Germline V gene lookup returns CDR1 SGHRS and CDR2 YFSETQ. J was trimmed by 4 bases and V by 0 bases; bases with no gene match: 7. The CDR3 contains 17 residues. CDR3 sequence (DNA): TGCGCCAGCAGCTTGGCCCGTACTAGCGGGAGTGCAGATACGCAGTATTTT. This sequence encodes CASSLARTSGSADTQYF. The full variable domain, completed using reference TRBV5-1 and TRBJ2-3, is KAGVTQTPRYLIKTRGQQVTLSCSPISGHRSVSWYQQTPGQGLQFLFEYFSETQRNKGNFPGRFSGRQFSNSRSEMNVSTLELGDSALYLCASSLARTSGSADTQYFGPGTRLTVL.

Here the CDR3 DNA reads TGTGCCAGCAGCCCCTGGACAGGGGCCGACCAAGAGACCCAGTACTTC. Amino acids: CASSPWTGADQETQYF. The rearrangement joins TRBV3-1 to TRBJ2-5; 9 nucleotides match TRBD1. Trimming at V came to 4 bases and at J to 0 bases, leaving 6 bases not matched to a gene. The CDR3 runs 16 residues. Per germline, CDR1 LGHDT and CDR2 YNNKEL (reference sequence).